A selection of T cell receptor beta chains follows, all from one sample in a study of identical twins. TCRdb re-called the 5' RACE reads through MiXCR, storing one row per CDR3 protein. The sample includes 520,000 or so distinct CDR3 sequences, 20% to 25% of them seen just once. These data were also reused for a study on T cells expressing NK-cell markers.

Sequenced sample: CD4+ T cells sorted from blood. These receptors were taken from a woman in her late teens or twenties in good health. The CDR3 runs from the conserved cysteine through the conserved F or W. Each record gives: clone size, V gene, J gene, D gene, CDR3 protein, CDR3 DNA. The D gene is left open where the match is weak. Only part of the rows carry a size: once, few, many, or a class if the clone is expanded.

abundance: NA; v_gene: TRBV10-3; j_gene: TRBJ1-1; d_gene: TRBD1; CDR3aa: CAIKRGTGTGLVGTEAFF; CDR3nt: TGTGCCATCAAAAGAGGGACCGGGACAGGGTTGGTAGGCACTGAAGCTTTCTTT
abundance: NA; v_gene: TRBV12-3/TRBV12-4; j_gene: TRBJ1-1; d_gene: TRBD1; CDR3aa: CASNSDRAEAFF; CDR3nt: TGTGCCAGCAACTCGGACAGGGCTGAAGCTTTCTTT
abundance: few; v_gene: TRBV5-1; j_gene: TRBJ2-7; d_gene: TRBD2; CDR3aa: CASSVLGTSEYEQYF; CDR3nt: TGCGCCAGCAGCGTCCTCGGGACTAGCGAGTACGAGCAGTACTTC
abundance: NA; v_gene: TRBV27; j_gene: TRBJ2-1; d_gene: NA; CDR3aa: CASSPGVGRGGKNEQFF; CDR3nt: TGTGCCAGCAGCCCCGGGGTGGGCAGGGGAGGAAAGAATGAGCAGTTCTTC
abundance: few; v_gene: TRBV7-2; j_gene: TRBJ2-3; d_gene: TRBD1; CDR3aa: CASSPRGQNTDTQYF; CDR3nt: TGTGCCAGCAGCCCAAGGGGACAGAACACAGATACGCAGTATTTT
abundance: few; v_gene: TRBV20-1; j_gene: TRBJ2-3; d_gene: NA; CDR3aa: CSATGASTDTQYF; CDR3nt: TGCAGTGCTACCGGGGCTAGCACAGATACGCAGTATTTT
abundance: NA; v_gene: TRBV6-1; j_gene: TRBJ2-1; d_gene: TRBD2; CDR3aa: CASSQRIPGLAKTDEQFF; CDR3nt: TGTGCCAGCAGTCAGCGAATACCGGGACTAGCGAAGACCGATGAGCAGTTCTTC
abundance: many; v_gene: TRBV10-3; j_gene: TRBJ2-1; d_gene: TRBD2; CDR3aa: CAISGSLAGEHNEQFF; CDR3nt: TGTGCCATCAGTGGCTCTCTAGCGGGAGAGCACAATGAGCAGTTCTTC
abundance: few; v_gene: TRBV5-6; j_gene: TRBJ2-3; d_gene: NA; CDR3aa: CASSLVPQDTQYF; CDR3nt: TGTGCCAGCAGCTTGGTGCCACAAGATACGCAGTATTTT
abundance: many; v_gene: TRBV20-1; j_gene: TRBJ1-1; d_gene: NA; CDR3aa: CSAREDLNTEAFF; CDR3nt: TGCAGTGCTAGAGAGGACCTGAACACTGAAGCTTTCTTT